This T cell receptor beta chain was captured by sequencing in a study of blood T cell repertoires in COVID-19. The wider study: Sample material is recorded as cDNA or gDNA derived from T cells, B-cell-depleted T cells, or PBMCs.

Method: immunoSEQ multiplex PCR; TCRdb's copy keeps in-frame clones and lacks some. The data contain some 380,000 clones, more than 70% of them singletons. Residents of under 25 US areas, aged roughly 18 to 90 years, made up the participants. In Cohort 3, a recovered donor had either two negative PCRs, clearance, or symptom resolution. This clonotype was sampled from a man between 25 and 39 years old who had recovered from COVID-19. Sequencing was performed on PBMCs or T cells enriched from blood (not recorded which).

In DNA form, the CDR3 reads TGTGCCTGGAGACGGTCCGGAGAAGAGACCCAGTACTTC. This codes for CAWRRSGEETQYF. The J gene is TRBJ2-5, the V gene TRBV30; no definite D call. This CDR3 contains 13 residues. CDR1 and CDR2 (germline): GTSNPN, SVGIG (reference sequence). The germline V and J ends were trimmed by 3 bases and 3 bases, with 11 bases remaining between them.